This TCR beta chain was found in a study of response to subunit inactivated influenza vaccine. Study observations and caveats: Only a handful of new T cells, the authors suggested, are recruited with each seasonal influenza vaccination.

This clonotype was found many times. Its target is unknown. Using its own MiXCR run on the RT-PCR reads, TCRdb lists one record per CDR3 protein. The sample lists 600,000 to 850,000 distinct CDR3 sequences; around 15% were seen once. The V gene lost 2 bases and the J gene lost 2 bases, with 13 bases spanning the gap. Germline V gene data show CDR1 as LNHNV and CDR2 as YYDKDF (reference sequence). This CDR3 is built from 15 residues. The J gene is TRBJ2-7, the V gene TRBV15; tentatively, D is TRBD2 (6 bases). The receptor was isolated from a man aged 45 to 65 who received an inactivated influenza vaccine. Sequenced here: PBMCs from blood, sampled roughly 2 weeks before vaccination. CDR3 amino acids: CATSRWEAPAYEQYF. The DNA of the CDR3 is TGTGCCACCAGCAGATGGGAGGCACCCGCCTACGAGCAGTACTTC.